The rows below give T cell receptor beta chains drawn from one sample of a study of T cells after yellow fever vaccination. From the 5' RACE reads, TCRdb called clonotypes with MiXCR, one entry per CDR3 protein. The table records over 300,000 distinct CDR3 sequences, approximately 3.8% of them present only once. The sequences come from PBMCs, collected on the day of the yellow fever booster vaccination. The receptors were gathered from a man aged 18-30 years who received the YFV17D yellow fever vaccine. The CDR3 runs from the conserved cysteine through the conserved F or W. The D gene is left open where the match is weak. Size values are once, few and many counts, or a class for expanded clones, and some rows have none.

clone size,V gene,D gene,J gene,CDR3 DNA,CDR3 protein
few,TRBV7-2,.,TRBJ1-2,TGTGCCAGCAGCTTAGCGGACACCACTAACTATGGCTACACCTTC,CASSLADTTNYGYTF
many,TRBV4-1,TRBD1,TRBJ2-1,TGCGCCAGCAGCCAAAGAGGGACAGACGCCTACAATGAGCAGTTCTTC,CASSQRGTDAYNEQFF
many,TRBV29-1,TRBD1,TRBJ1-3,TGCAGCGTTCGTGAGACAGGGGGAAACACCATATATTTT,CSVRETGGNTIYF
many,TRBV7-8,.,TRBJ1-6,TGTGCCAGCAGCTTCAGCTATGGGTATAATTCACCCCTCCACTTT,CASSFSYGYNSPLHF
.,TRBV3-1,.,TRBJ2-1,TGTGCCAGCAGCCAGGACTTCTCGTACAATGAGCAGTTCTTC,CASSQDFSYNEQFF
many,TRBV4-3,.,TRBJ1-1,TGCGCCAGCAGCCAAGAGGGCCGCACTGAAGCTTTCTTT,CASSQEGRTEAFF
many,TRBV29-1,.,TRBJ2-3,TGCAGCGTTGTCCTCCGCACAGATACGCAGTATTTT,CSVVLRTDTQYF
.,TRBV19,TRBD1,TRBJ1-3,TGTGCCAGTATTCAGGGGGCATCAGGAAACACCATATATTTT,CASIQGASGNTIYF
many,TRBV3-1,TRBD1,TRBJ1-2,TGTGCCAGCAGCCTTAATTTCGCAGGGGGCGGCTACACCTTC,CASSLNFAGGGYTF
.,TRBV9,TRBD1,TRBJ1-1,TGTGCCAGCAGCGCCAGACAGGGCTTAAGAGGGACTGAAGCTTTCTTT,CASSARQGLRGTEAFF
few,TRBV6-2/TRBV6-3,.,TRBJ1-4,TGTGCCAGCAGTTCCGGACAGTTTAATGAAAAACTGTTTTTT,CASSSGQFNEKLFF
many,TRBV9,.,TRBJ2-1,TGTGCCAGCAGCTTCTCCCCAGGGGTCGGTAACAATGAGCAGTTCTTC,CASSFSPGVGNNEQFF
few,TRBV7-2,.,TRBJ1-2,TGTGCCAGCAGCTTCCAGAGACAGGTCTATGGCTACACCTTC,CASSFQRQVYGYTF
many,TRBV5-6,TRBD2,TRBJ2-3,TGCGCCAGCAGCCTTGTTGCGGGGGGCACAGATACGCAGTATTTT,CASSLVAGGTDTQYF
.,TRBV12-3/TRBV12-4,.,TRBJ1-5,TGTGCCAGCCGGGGCAGGACAAATCAGCCCCAGCATTTT,CASRGRTNQPQHF
few,TRBV3-1,.,TRBJ2-5,TGTGCCAGCAGCCAAGATCAGGCAAGGAGGGAGACCCAGTACTTC,CASSQDQARRETQYF
many,TRBV9,.,TRBJ1-1,TGTGCCAGCAGCGTAGTCTTGAACACTGAAGCTTTCTTT,CASSVVLNTEAFF
many,TRBV10-3,.,TRBJ1-3,TGTGCCTCGGGAGGGGAATTTGGAAACACCATATATTTT,CASGGEFGNTIYF
many,TRBV7-3,.,TRBJ2-1,TGTGCCAGCAGCCCGTTGGGGGGGCTAGATGAGCAGTTCTTC,CASSPLGGLDEQFF
few,TRBV3-1,.,TRBJ1-2,TGTGCCAGCAGCGACAGGCCACCCCAGGAGTACTATGGCTACACCTTC,CASSDRPPQEYYGYTF
.,TRBV5-4,.,TRBJ1-2,TGTGCCAGCAGCTTGTGGGCTCACTATGGCTACACCTTC,CASSLWAHYGYTF
many,TRBV12-3/TRBV12-4,TRBD1,TRBJ2-1,TGTGCCAGCAGTTTAGGGACAGGGGTATACAATGAGCAGTTCTTC,CASSLGTGVYNEQFF
many,TRBV5-1,TRBD2,TRBJ2-2,TGCGCCAGCAGCCTACTAGCGGGGGTCCCCACCGGGGAGCTGTTTTTT,CASSLLAGVPTGELFF
.,TRBV6-6,.,TRBJ2-6,TGTGCCAGCGGAATGGACGAGCCCTCTGGGGCCAACGTCCTGACTTTC,CASGMDEPSGANVLTF
few,TRBV9,.,TRBJ2-4,TGTGCCAGCAGTACGGGTGTGGGGTACGACAAAAACATTCAGTACTTC,CASSTGVGYDKNIQYF
many,TRBV7-9,.,TRBJ1-2,TGTGCCAGCAGCTTTGGGGAGATCGGTGGCTACACCTTC,CASSFGEIGGYTF
many,TRBV5-1,.,TRBJ2-3,TGCGCCAGCAGCTTGGGATTTGCGGGTACAGATACGCAGTATTTT,CASSLGFAGTDTQYF
few,TRBV5-1,.,TRBJ2-7,TGCGCCAGCAGCTTGGGAGAGAGGGCGAAGCAGTACTTC,CASSLGERAKQYF
many,TRBV20-1,TRBD1,TRBJ1-2,TGCAGCGCATACACCAAGGGGGCGCCTAACTATGGCTACACCTTC,CSAYTKGAPNYGYTF
few,TRBV3-1,TRBD1,TRBJ1-5,TGTGCCAGCAGCCAAGGACAGGGGAAAGGAAGAAGTCAGCCCCAGCATTTT,CASSQGQGKGRSQPQHF
.,TRBV19,.,TRBJ1-2,TGTGCCAGTAGTGAGCAGGGCTTCGGTGGCTACACCTTC,CASSEQGFGGYTF
many,TRBV5-1,TRBD1,TRBJ1-6,TGCGCCAGCAGCCCGGACAGGGGCGGTTCACCCCTCCACTTT,CASSPDRGGSPLHF
.,TRBV3-1,.,TRBJ2-1,TGTGCCAGCAGCCAGAACAGGGACGGTGAGCAGTTCTTC,CASSQNRDGEQFF
many,TRBV20-1,.,TRBJ2-2,TGCAGTGCTCCGAGACCGGGCACCGGGGAGCTGTTTTTT,CSAPRPGTGELFF
many,TRBV7-2,.,TRBJ2-5,TGTGCCAGCAGCTTAGTTAGCTGGGAAGGCGAGACCCAGTACTTC,CASSLVSWEGETQYF
many,TRBV3-1,TRBD1,TRBJ1-2,TGTGCCAGCAGCCAAGCAGGGGGCTGGCAGGGCTACACCTTC,CASSQAGGWQGYTF
.,TRBV7-8,.,TRBJ2-5,TGTGCCAGCAGCTCTGGGGGGGGCCGTGAGACCCAGTACTTC,CASSSGGGRETQYF
many,TRBV5-1,TRBD2,TRBJ2-3,TGCGCCAGCAGGCTTCTAGCGGGGATGACAGATACGCAGTATTTT,CASRLLAGMTDTQYF
many,TRBV28,.,TRBJ2-1,TGTGCCAGCAGTTTGTATTCGACAGGCTCGGGGGGGCAGTTCTTC,CASSLYSTGSGGQFF
few,TRBV5-1,TRBD1,TRBJ1-4,TGCGCCAGCAGCTCCATGGGGACAGGGAATGAAAAACTGTTTTTT,CASSSMGTGNEKLFF
.,TRBV6-1,.,TRBJ2-5,TGTGCCAGCAGTGAGCTAGTACCAGGGGCGGCGGAGACCCAGTACTTC,CASSELVPGAAETQYF
many,TRBV5-4,.,TRBJ1-2,TGTGCCAGCAGCTGGGATACTGGTATCTATGGCTACACCTTC,CASSWDTGIYGYTF
many,TRBV4-1,TRBD2,TRBJ2-1,TGCGCCAGCAGCCCCATGGGACTAGCGGGGGTGGCGTCCTACAATGAGCAGTTCTTC,CASSPMGLAGVASYNEQFF
.,TRBV10-3,TRBD2,TRBJ2-1,TGTGCCATCAGTGAGTCGGCTAGCGGGGGCTACAATGAGCAGTTCTTC,CAISESASGGYNEQFF
many,TRBV27,TRBD1,TRBJ2-5,TGTGCCAGCAGTTCGGGACAGGGGTCCGCGGAGACCCAGTACTTC,CASSSGQGSAETQYF
many,TRBV4-1,.,TRBJ1-4,TGCGCCAGCAGCCAAGTGGGGATATCAGAAAAACTGTTTTTT,CASSQVGISEKLFF
many,TRBV5-1,.,TRBJ2-4,TGCGCCAGCAGCCCCGGACAGTTACTAAACATTCAGTACTTC,CASSPGQLLNIQYF
few,TRBV12-2,.,TRBJ1-2,TGTGCAAGTCGCCCCCGGGACAGGGGAACTAGGGGCTACACCTTC,CASRPRDRGTRGYTF
many,TRBV20-1,.,TRBJ2-1,TGCAGTGCTCGGTGGATCACCTACAATGAGCAGTTCTTC,CSARWITYNEQFF
.,TRBV5-1,.,TRBJ1-3,TGCGCCAGCAGCTTGATACCGGGGGCGGCTGGAAACACCATATATTTT,CASSLIPGAAGNTIYF
.,TRBV20-1,TRBD1,TRBJ2-5,TGCAGTGCTTCCGGGACAGTCCGACAAGAGACCCAGTACTTC,CSASGTVRQETQYF
.,TRBV11-2,.,TRBJ2-3,TGTGCCAGCAGCTTAGATATGCAAGATACGCAGTATTTT,CASSLDMQDTQYF
many,TRBV18,TRBD1,TRBJ1-1,TGTGCCAGCTCACCGCCAGCCGACAGGGATGAAGCTTTCTTT,CASSPPADRDEAFF